This is a list of T cell receptor beta chains from one sample in a study of cytomegalovirus exposure and HLA in healthy donors. Using immunoSEQ multiplex PCR, the repertoire was profiled, and TCRdb retains in-frame clones only, with some absent. Here the sample spans approximately 130,000 clones, over 65% being singletons. Sequencing used PBMCs. The receptors derive from a man aged 25-40 years in good health and CMV-seronegative. CDR3s include the opening cysteine and the closing phenylalanine or tryptophan. A D gene is named only where the DNA matches it firmly. Clone size is not always given. Where it is, it says once, few, many or a class for expanded clones.

abundance	v_gene	d_gene	j_gene	CDR3nt	CDR3aa
NA	TRBV29-1	NA	TRBJ1-1	TGCAGCGTTGAAGATTACGGGAGGGCTTTCTTT	CSVEDYGRAFF
NA	TRBV28	TRBD1	TRBJ2-7	TGTGCCAGCACTCCTGGACAGGGCTCCTACGAGCAGTACTTC	CASTPGQGSYEQYF
NA	TRBV5-1	NA	TRBJ1-6	TGCGCCAGCAGCTTAAAACAGACTAATTCACCCCTCCACTTT	CASSLKQTNSPLHF
once	TRBV9	TRBD1	TRBJ1-2	TGTGCCAGCAGCGTAGTGGCAGGGGGTGGTGGCTACACCTTC	CASSVVAGGGGYTF
few	TRBV5-1	TRBD2	TRBJ2-1	TGCGCCAGCAGCTTGGTTGCCGGGACTAGCGGATCTAGCTCCTACAATGAGCAGTTCTTC	CASSLVAGTSGSSSYNEQFF
few	TRBV18	TRBD2	TRBJ2-7	TGTGCCAGCTCACTAAGGGACGGGGGGAGTGAGCAGTACTTC	CASSLRDGGSEQYF
NA	TRBV5-4	TRBD1	TRBJ2-7	TGTGCCAGCAGCTTGGCCGGGACAGGCCGACAGCAGTACTTC	CASSLAGTGRQQYF
NA	TRBV5-1	NA	TRBJ1-2	TGCGCCAGCAGTAGCGCCAATGAGGGCTACACCTTC	CASSSANEGYTF
NA	TRBV15	TRBD1	TRBJ1-5	TGTGCCACCAGCATTGACGGACAGGTCGGACAGCCCCAGCATTTT	CATSIDGQVGQPQHF
few	TRBV5-4	NA	TRBJ2-5	TGTGCCAGCAGCTTGACAGGGCAGGTGGAGACCCAGTACTTC	CASSLTGQVETQYF
few	TRBV10-2	NA	TRBJ2-7	TGCGCCAGCAGTGCAGGGGTTCCCTACGAGCAGTACTTC	CASSAGVPYEQYF
few	TRBV7-9	NA	TRBJ1-2	TGTGCCAGCAGCTTAGACGGTTGGGGCTACACCTTC	CASSLDGWGYTF
NA	TRBV30	NA	TRBJ2-5	TGTGCCTGGAGGGCTAAGACAGGACGATGGGGGGAGACCCAGTACTTC	CAWRAKTGRWGETQYF
NA	TRBV4-1	NA	TRBJ1-5	TGCGCCAGCAGCCAAGAGATTCAGGTCCAGGGCAATCAGCCCCAGCATTTT	CASSQEIQVQGNQPQHF
NA	TRBV7-2	NA	TRBJ2-7	TGTGCCAGCAGCCTACAGGGACGGGGCGAGCAGTACTTC	CASSLQGRGEQYF
NA	TRBV9	NA	TRBJ1-6	TGTGCCAGCAGCTCCCGGTCTTACAATTCACCCCTCCACTTT	CASSSRSYNSPLHF
NA	TRBV4-2	NA	TRBJ2-7	TGTGCCAGCAGCCAAGATACACGGGTCGACAGGAGAAAATACGAGCAGTACTTC	CASSQDTRVDRRKYEQYF
NA	TRBV9	TRBD2	TRBJ2-7	TGTGCCAGCAGCGCCACCGCGACTAGCGGCACCTACGAGCAGTACTTC	CASSATATSGTYEQYF
few	TRBV4-1	TRBD2	TRBJ2-7	TGCGCCAGCAGCCAAAATACGGGGGGGTACGAGCAGTACTTC	CASSQNTGGYEQYF
NA	TRBV9	NA	TRBJ2-1	TGTGCCAGCAGCGTAGAGAGAGGGAGTAATGAGCAGTTCTTC	CASSVERGSNEQFF
NA	TRBV9	TRBD2	TRBJ2-1	TGTGCCAGCAGCGTAGGTAGCGGGGGATACAATGAGCAGTTCTTC	CASSVGSGGYNEQFF
NA	TRBV6-5	TRBD1	TRBJ2-3	TGTGCCAGCGTCCAAGGGACAGGGGGATATACGCAGTATTTT	CASVQGTGGYTQYF
NA	TRBV4-1	NA	TRBJ2-3	TGCGCCAGCAGCCAAGATCTCGACCGCGCAGGACCTGGGGGGGATACGCAGTATTTT	CASSQDLDRAGPGGDTQYF